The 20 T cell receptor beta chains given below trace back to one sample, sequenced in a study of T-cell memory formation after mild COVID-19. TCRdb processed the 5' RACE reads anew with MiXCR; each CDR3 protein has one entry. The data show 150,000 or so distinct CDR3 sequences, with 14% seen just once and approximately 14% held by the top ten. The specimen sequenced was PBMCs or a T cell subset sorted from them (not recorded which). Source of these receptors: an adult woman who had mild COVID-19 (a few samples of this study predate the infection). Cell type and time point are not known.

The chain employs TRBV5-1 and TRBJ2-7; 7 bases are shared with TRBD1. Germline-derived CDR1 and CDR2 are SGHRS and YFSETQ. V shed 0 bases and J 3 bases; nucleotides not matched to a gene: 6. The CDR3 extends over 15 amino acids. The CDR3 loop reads CASSLAETGIYEQYF. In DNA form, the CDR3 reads TGCGCCAGCAGCTTGGCAGAGACAGGGATCTACGAGCAGTACTTC.

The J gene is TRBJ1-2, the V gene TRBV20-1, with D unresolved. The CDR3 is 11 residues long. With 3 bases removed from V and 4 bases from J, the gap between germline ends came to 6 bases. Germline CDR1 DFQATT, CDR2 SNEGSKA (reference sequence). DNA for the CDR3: TGCAGTGCTAGGCCCCTCTATGGCTACACCTTC. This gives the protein CSARPLYGYTF.

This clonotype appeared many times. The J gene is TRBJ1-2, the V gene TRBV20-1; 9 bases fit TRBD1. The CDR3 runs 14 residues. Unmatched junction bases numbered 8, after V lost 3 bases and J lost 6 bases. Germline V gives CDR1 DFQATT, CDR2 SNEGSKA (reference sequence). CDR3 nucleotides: TGCAGTGCTAGCAAGGACAGGGGCCCGGATGGCTACACCTTC. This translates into CSASKDRGPDGYTF.

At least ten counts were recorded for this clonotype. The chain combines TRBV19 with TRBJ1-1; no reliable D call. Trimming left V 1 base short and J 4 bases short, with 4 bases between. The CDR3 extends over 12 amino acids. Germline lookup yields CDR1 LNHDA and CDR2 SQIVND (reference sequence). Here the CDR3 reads CASSIGITEAFF. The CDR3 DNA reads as TGTGCCAGTAGTATAGGGATCACTGAAGCTTTCTTT. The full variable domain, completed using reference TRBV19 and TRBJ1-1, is DGGITQSPKYLFRKEGQNVTLSCEQNLNHDAMYWYRQDPGQGLRLIYYSQIVNDFQKGDIAEGYSVSREKKESFPLTVTSAQKNPTAFYLCASSIGITEAFFGQGTRLTVV.

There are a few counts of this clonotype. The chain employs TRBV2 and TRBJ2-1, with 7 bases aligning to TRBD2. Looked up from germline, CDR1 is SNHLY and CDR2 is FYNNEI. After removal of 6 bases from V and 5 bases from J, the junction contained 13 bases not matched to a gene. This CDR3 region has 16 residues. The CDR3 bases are TGTGCCAGCAGATTCGCTTGGACTGGGGGGGACAATGAGCAGTTCTTC. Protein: CASRFAWTGGDNEQFF.

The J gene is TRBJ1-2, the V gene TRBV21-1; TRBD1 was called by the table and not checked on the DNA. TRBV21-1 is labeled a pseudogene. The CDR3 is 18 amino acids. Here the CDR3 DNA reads TGTGCCAGCAGCAAAGGAGGGGTAGGGGGCCACCCCTCTATGGGGGACACCTTC. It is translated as CASSKGGVGGHPSMGDTF.

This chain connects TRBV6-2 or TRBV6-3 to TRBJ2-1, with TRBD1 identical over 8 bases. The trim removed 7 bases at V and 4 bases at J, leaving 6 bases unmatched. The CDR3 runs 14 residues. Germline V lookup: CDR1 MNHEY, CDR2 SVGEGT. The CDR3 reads CASIGQGFYNEQFF. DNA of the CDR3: TGTGCCAGCATTGGACAGGGTTTTTACAATGAGCAGTTCTTC.

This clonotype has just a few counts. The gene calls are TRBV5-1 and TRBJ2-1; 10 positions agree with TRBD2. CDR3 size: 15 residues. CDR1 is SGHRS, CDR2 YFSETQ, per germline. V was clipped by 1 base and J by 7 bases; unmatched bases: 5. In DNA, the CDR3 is TGCGCCAGCAGCTTGTTCGGGACTAGCGATAATGAGCAGTTCTTC. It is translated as CASSLFGTSDNEQFF. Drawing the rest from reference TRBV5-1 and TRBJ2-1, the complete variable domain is KAGVTQTPRYLIKTRGQQVTLSCSPISGHRSVSWYQQTPGQGLQFLFEYFSETQRNKGNFPGRFSGRQFSNSRSEMNVSTLELGDSALYLCASSLFGTSDNEQFFGPGTRLTVL.

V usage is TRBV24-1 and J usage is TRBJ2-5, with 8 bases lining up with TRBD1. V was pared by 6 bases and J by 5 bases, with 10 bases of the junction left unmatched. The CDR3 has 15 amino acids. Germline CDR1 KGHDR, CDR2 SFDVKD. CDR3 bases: TGTGCCACCAGTACCCGGACAGGGCCCTCGGAGACCCAGTACTTC. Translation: CATSTRTGPSETQYF.

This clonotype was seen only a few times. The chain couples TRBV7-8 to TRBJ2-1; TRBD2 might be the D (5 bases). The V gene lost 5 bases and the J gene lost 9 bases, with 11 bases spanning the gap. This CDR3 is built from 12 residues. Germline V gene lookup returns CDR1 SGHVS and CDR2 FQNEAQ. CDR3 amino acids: CASSKYAGEQFF. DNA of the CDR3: TGTGCCAGCAGCAAGTACGCGGGTGAGCAGTTCTTC. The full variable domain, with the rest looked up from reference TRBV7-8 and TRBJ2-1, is GAGVSQSPRYKVAKRGQDVALRCDPISGHVSLFWYQQALGQGPEFLTYFQNEAQLDKSGLPSDRFFAERPEGSVSTLKIQRTQQEDSAVYLCASSKYAGEQFFGPGTRLTVL.

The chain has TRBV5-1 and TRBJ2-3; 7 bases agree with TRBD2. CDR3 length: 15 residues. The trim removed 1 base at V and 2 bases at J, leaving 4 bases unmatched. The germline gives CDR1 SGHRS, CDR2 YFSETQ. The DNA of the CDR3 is TGCGCCAGCAGCTTGCCTAGCGGTCCCACAGATACGCAGTATTTT. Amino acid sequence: CASSLPSGPTDTQYF.

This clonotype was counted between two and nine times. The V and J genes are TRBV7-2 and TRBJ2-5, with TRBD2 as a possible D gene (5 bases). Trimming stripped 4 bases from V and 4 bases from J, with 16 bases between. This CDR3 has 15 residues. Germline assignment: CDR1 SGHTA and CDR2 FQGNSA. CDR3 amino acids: CASSSSAVAGETQYF. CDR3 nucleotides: TGTGCCAGCAGCTCATCGGCTGTTGCGGGAGAGACCCAGTACTTC. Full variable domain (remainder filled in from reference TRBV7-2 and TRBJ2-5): GAGVSQSPSNKVTEKGKDVELRCDPISGHTALYWYRQSLGQGLEFLIYFQGNSAPDKSGLPSDRFSAERTGGSVSTLTIQRTQQEDSAVYLCASSSSAVAGETQYFGPGTRLLVL.

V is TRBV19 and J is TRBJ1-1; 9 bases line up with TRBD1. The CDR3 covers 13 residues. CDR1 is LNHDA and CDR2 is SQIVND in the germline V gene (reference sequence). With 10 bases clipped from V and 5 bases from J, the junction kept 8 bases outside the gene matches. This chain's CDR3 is CAINPGTGTEAFF. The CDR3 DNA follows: TGTGCCATAAACCCCGGGACAGGGACTGAAGCTTTCTTT.

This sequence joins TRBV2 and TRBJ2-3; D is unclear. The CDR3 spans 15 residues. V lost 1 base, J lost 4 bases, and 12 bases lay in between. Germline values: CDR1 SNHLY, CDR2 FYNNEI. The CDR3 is CASSEENTISDTQYF. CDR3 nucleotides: TGTGCCAGCAGTGAAGAGAACACAATTTCAGATACGCAGTATTTT.

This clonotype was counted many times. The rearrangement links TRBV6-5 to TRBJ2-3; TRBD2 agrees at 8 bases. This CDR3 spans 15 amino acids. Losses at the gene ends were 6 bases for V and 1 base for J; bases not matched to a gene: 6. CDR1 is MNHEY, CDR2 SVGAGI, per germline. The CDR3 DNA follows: TGTGCCAGCAGAACCTTGACTAGCGGCACAGATACGCAGTATTTT. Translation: CASRTLTSGTDTQYF.

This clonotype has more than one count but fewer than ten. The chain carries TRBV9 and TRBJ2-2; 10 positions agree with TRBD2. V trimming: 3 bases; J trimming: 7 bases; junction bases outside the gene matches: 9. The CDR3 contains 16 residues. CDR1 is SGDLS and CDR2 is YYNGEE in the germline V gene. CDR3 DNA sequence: TGTGCCAGCAGCGAAGCTGGACTAGCGGAGAGCGGGGAGCTGTTTTTT. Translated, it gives CASSEAGLAESGELFF.

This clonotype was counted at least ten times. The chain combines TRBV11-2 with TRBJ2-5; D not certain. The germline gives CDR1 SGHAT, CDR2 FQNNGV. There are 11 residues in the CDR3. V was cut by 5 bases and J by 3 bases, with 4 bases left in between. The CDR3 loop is CASSAEETQYF. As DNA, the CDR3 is TGTGCCAGCAGCGCCGAAGAGACCCAGTACTTC.

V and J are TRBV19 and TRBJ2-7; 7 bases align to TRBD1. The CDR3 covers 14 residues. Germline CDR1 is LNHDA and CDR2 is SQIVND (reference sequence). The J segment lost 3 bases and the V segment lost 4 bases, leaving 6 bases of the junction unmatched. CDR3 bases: TGTGCCAGTAGTACGGGACAGTCAAACTACGAGCAGTACTTC. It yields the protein CASSTGQSNYEQYF.

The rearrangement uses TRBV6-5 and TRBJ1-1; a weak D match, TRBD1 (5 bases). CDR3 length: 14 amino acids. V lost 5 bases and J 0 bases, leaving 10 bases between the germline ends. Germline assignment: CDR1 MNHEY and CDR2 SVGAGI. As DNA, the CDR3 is TGTGCCAGCAGTCGACAGTACATGAACACTGAAGCTTTCTTT. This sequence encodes CASSRQYMNTEAFF.

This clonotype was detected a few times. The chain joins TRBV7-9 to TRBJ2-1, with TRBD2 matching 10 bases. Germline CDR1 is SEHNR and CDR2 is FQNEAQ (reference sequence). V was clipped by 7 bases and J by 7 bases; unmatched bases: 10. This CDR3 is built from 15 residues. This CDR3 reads CASIALAGGLNEQFF. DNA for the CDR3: TGTGCCAGCATCGCCTTAGCGGGAGGACTTAATGAGCAGTTCTTC.